These T cell receptor beta chains were read from a single sample in a study of shared clonotypes between healthy human individuals. Profiled with immunoSEQ multiplex PCR; TCRdb holds only in-frame clones, not every one. The sample contains about 480,000 clones, almost 80% of which appear only once. The specimen sequenced was PBMCs. These receptors were collected from a woman aged 40 to 50 in good health. Some clones in this sample may be carry-over from other donors' samples. CDR3s include the opening cysteine and the closing phenylalanine or tryptophan. The order of the fields is CDR3 length, V gene, J gene, CDR3 protein.

length: 13
V: TRBV7-2
J: TRBJ1-5
CDR3: CASSETGRGSQHF

length: 13
V: TRBV18
J: TRBJ2-2
CDR3: CASSPPSTGELFF

length: 13
V: TRBV9
J: TRBJ2-1
CDR3: CASSTRDYNEQFF

length: 13
V: TRBV28
J: TRBJ1-5
CDR3: CASSWGRDQPQHF

length: 14
V: TRBV5-1
J: TRBJ2-5
CDR3: CASSLGDREETQYF

length: 13
V: TRBV29-1
J: TRBJ2-3
CDR3: CSVVAGSTDTQYF

length: 15
V: TRBV11-2
J: TRBJ1-2
CDR3: CASSLVPPGNYGYTF

length: 14
V: TRBV19
J: TRBJ1-2
CDR3: CASTAGDSVSGYTF

length: 11
V: TRBV14
J: TRBJ1-4
CDR3: CASSHAEKLFF

length: 15
V: TRBV28
J: TRBJ1-4
CDR3: CASRDTAATNEKLFF

length: 13
V: TRBV7-3
J: TRBJ1-1
CDR3: CASSWTPNTEAFF

length: 18
V: TRBV10-3
J: TRBJ2-1
CDR3: CAISDFSIRVPMGNEQFF

length: 13
V: TRBV30
J: TRBJ1-2
CDR3: CAWSPRGTDGYTF

length: 15
V: TRBV6-5
J: TRBJ1-5
CDR3: CASSYSSSPNQPQHF

length: 13
V: TRBV19
J: TRBJ2-1
CDR3: CASSAGGPNEQFF

length: 13
V: TRBV28
J: TRBJ2-7
CDR3: CATETGSRGEQYF

length: 14
V: TRBV18
J: TRBJ2-3
CDR3: CASSLRSSTDTQYF

length: 15
V: TRBV4-1
J: NA
CDR3: CASSQGDRFSYEQYF

length: 15
V: TRBV7-2
J: TRBJ2-2
CDR3: CASSFWAGEAGELFF

length: 14
V: TRBV4-1
J: TRBJ1-3
CDR3: CASSPLPAGNTIYF

length: 19
V: TRBV4-2
J: TRBJ2-3
CDR3: CASSQDTTLTSGRTDTQYF

length: 16
V: TRBV5-1
J: TRBJ2-1
CDR3: CASSLSGTRGHNEQFF

length: 18
V: TRBV21-1
J: TRBJ2-1
CDR3: CASSKRASGNFSYNEQFF

length: 14
V: TRBV6-1
J: TRBJ2-1
CDR3: CASSLADRLDEQFF

length: 16
V: TRBV4-1
J: TRBJ2-7
CDR3: CASSQTLSDSFYEQYF

length: 15
V: TRBV7-2
J: TRBJ2-1
CDR3: CASSLTARAYNEQFF

length: 15
V: TRBV7-3
J: TRBJ2-1
CDR3: CASSQTRRSYNEQFF

length: 13
V: TRBV5-1
J: TRBJ1-1
CDR3: CASSLEQYTEAFF

length: 14
V: TRBV6-6
J: TRBJ2-3
CDR3: CASSPWAYTDTQYF

length: 15
V: TRBV15
J: TRBJ2-5
CDR3: CATSPRTGPAETQYF

length: 14
V: TRBV5-1
J: TRBJ2-3
CDR3: CASSTGQGSDTQYF

length: 15
V: TRBV4-3
J: TRBJ1-1
CDR3: CASSPLGGTNTEAFF

length: 15
V: TRBV2
J: TRBJ2-3
CDR3: CASSETGGPWDTQYF

length: 15
V: TRBV7-9
J: TRBJ1-4
CDR3: CASRPGGAPNEKLFF

length: 14
V: TRBV9
J: TRBJ1-4
CDR3: CASSVGQSFDKLFF

length: 14
V: TRBV9
J: TRBJ2-2
CDR3: CASSVGPDTGELFF

length: 18
V: TRBV28
J: TRBJ2-2
CDR3: CASSLWGVRASRTGELFF

length: 13
V: TRBV7-9
J: TRBJ1-1
CDR3: CASSWTANTEAFF

length: 15
V: TRBV5-1
J: TRBJ2-1
CDR3: CASSSGTSVANEQFF

length: 15
V: TRBV2
J: TRBJ2-3
CDR3: CASSEVSVRTDTQYF

length: 12
V: TRBV5-4
J: TRBJ2-7
CDR3: CASRRFPHEQYF

length: 14
V: TRBV15
J: TRBJ2-7
CDR3: CATSRDRTPSEQYF

length: 14
V: TRBV2
J: TRBJ1-4
CDR3: CASSVLATNEKLFF

length: 14
V: TRBV10-2
J: TRBJ2-2
CDR3: CASIAPGDTGELFF

length: 15
V: TRBV11-2
J: TRBJ2-3
CDR3: CASSLSAGGADTQYF

length: 15
V: TRBV9
J: TRBJ2-3
CDR3: CASSREIASTDTQYF

length: 11
V: TRBV20-1
J: TRBJ2-5
CDR3: CSARRLETQYF

length: 13
V: TRBV19
J: TRBJ1-5
CDR3: CASSIQGAQPQHF

length: 14
V: TRBV27
J: TRBJ1-4
CDR3: CASSFTGPNEKLFF

length: 15
V: TRBV4-2
J: TRBJ2-1
CDR3: CASSQGPDWLDEQFF

length: 12
V: TRBV5-8
J: TRBJ2-7
CDR3: CASRPGVREQYF

length: 14
V: TRBV30
J: TRBJ2-7
CDR3: CAWSRGQGVYEQYF

length: 13
V: TRBV11-3
J: TRBJ2-3
CDR3: CASSLDRRDTQYF

length: 14
V: TRBV30
J: TRBJ1-6
CDR3: CALSRVTGNSPLHF

length: 15
V: TRBV4-3
J: TRBJ2-1
CDR3: CASSQSSGRAGEQFF

length: 16
V: TRBV7-8
J: TRBJ1-2
CDR3: CASSQSTGTPSYGYTF

length: 13
V: TRBV18
J: TRBJ1-5
CDR3: CASSQGLDQPQHF

length: 15
V: TRBV18
J: TRBJ2-6
CDR3: CASSPRVSRANVLTF